This T cell receptor (beta chain) comes out of a study of human T cells and chemical hapten exposure. This clonotype was detected a few times. Described time point: patch test 1, 2 weeks after DPC sensitization. This sample's treatment: therapeutic diphenylcyclopropenone sensitization with weekly scalp DPC. Prior to each patch test being applied, blood was drawn. RNA extraction used unfractionated whole blood as the source of total RNA. Germline-derived CDR1 and CDR2 are DFQATT and SNEGSKA (reference sequence). The ends lost 3 bases at V and 6 bases at J; junction bases unmatched: 5. The CDR3 loop spans 13 amino acids. MiXCR, applied by TCRdb to the RACE reads, yields one record per CDR3 protein. This table holds roughly 80,000 distinct CDR3 sequences, around a tenth found once.

The receptor's source is a woman aged 50 to 60 with alopecia areata. Some clones in this sample may be carry-over from other donors' samples. V usage is TRBV20-1 and J usage is TRBJ1-1, with TRBD1 matching 9 bases. Sequenced here: whole blood, sampled in connection with sensitization to the hapten diphenylcyclopropenone (DPC). CDR3 coding DNA: TGCAGTGCTAGGGGAACAGGGGGCCCTGAAGCTTTCTTT. It is translated as CSARGTGGPEAFF.